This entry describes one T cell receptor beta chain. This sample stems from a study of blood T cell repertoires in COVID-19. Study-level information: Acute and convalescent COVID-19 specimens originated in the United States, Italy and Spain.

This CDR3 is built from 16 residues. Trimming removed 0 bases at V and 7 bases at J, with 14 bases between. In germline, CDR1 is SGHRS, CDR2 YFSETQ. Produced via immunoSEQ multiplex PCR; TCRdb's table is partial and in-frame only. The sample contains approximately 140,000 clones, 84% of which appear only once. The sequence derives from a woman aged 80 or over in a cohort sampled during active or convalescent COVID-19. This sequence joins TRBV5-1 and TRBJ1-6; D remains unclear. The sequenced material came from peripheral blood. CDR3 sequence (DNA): TGCGCCAGCAGCTTGGAAGTTGTAAGACTGAATTCACCCCTCCACTTT. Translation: CASSLEVVRLNSPLHF.